The 27 T cell receptor beta chains below all came from one sample that was sequenced in a study of Graves' ophthalmopathy and Graves' hyperthyroidism. Using RNA transcripts, the TCR beta CDR3 regions were amplified. First-round RT-PCR employed HTBI primers, with a second-round multiplex PCR after it. TCRdb re-called the multiplex PCR reads through MiXCR, storing one row per CDR3 protein. Of about 210,000 distinct CDR3 sequences listed, less than 30% are singletons. The specimen sequenced was peripheral blood. Every receptor here comes from a man aged 45-60 years with Graves' ophthalmopathy.

The chain joins TRBV6-1 to TRBJ1-6; 8 nucleotides match TRBD1. The CDR3 spans 17 residues. Germline values: CDR1 MNHNS, CDR2 SASEGT. Trimming removed 4 bases from V and 6 bases from J; junction bases left unmatched: 11. CDR3 in amino acids: CASSALPGQGSNSPLHF. The CDR3 bases are TGTGCCAGCAGTGCCCTACCAGGACAGGGAAGTAATTCACCCCTCCACTTT.

Ten or more counts support this clonotype. The J gene is TRBJ1-5, the V gene TRBV19; 7 bases align to TRBD1. The CDR3 has 14 residues. Germline V gives CDR1 LNHDA, CDR2 SQIVND (reference sequence). J gave up 5 bases and V 8 bases, and 9 bases lay outside the gene matches. CDR3 DNA: TGTGCCAGTCACAGGGGTGGAGTGGATCAGCCCCAGCATTTT. It specifies CASHRGGVDQPQHF. The full variable domain, its missing parts supplied by reference TRBV19 and TRBJ1-5, is DGGITQSPKYLFRKEGQNVTLSCEQNLNHDAMYWYRQDPGQGLRLIYYSQIVNDFQKGDIAEGYSVSREKKESFPLTVTSAQKNPTAFYLCASHRGGVDQPQHFGDGTRLSIL.

The V and J genes are TRBV6-1 and TRBJ2-5; perhaps D is TRBD1 or TRBD2 (6 bases each). With 7 bases removed from V and 2 bases from J, the gap between germline ends came to 14 bases. Germline-derived CDR1 and CDR2 are MNHNS and SASEGT. The CDR3 extends over 14 amino acids. The CDR3 is CASTPRGGQETQYF. DNA of the CDR3: TGTGCCAGCACCCCCCGAGGGGGGCAAGAGACCCAGTACTTC.

The chain combines TRBV12-3 or TRBV12-4 with TRBJ2-5, with 8 bases lining up with TRBD2. J gave up 5 bases and V 5 bases, and 7 bases lay outside the gene matches. The CDR3 has 14 amino acids. The CDR3 reads CASSTSGGRETQYF. CDR3 nucleotide sequence: TGTGCCAGCAGTACTAGCGGAGGAAGGGAGACCCAGTACTTC.

This clonotype has at least ten counts. The chain is built from TRBV6-2 or TRBV6-3 and TRBJ1-1; 7 bases align to TRBD1. V was clipped by 8 bases and J by 4 bases; unmatched bases: 16. Germline assignment: CDR1 MNHEY and CDR2 SVGEGT. The CDR3 extends over 16 amino acids. Here the CDR3 reads CASRNRGGRGSTEAFF. The CDR3 coding sequence is TGTGCCAGCCGAAACAGGGGTGGACGTGGTAGCACTGAAGCTTTCTTT.

This clonotype was recorded many times. The CDR3 nucleotides read TGTGCCAGCAGTGAAGGGGTGAACAACGAGCAGTACTTC. It yields the protein CASSEGVNNEQYF. The rearrangement joins TRBV2 to TRBJ2-7, with D uncertain. This CDR3 is 13 amino acids long. Germline CDR1 is SNHLY and CDR2 is FYNNEI. The germline V and J ends were trimmed by 1 base and 5 bases, with 9 bases remaining between them.

This chain connects TRBV20-1 to TRBJ2-5, with TRBD1 identical over 9 bases. Germline V gene sequence: CDR1 DFQATT, CDR2 SNEGSKA (reference sequence). The CDR3 runs 13 residues. V gave up 5 bases and J gave up 5 bases; unmatched junction bases: 6. Here the CDR3 reads CSADGTGLETQYF. DNA for the CDR3: TGCAGTGCTGACGGGACAGGGTTGGAGACCCAGTACTTC.

This clonotype was detected ten times or more. This chain connects TRBV6-1 to TRBJ1-2; D possibly corresponds to TRBD1 (6 bases). There are 13 residues in the CDR3. Trimming removed 5 bases from V and 4 bases from J, with 11 bases in between. Per the germline V gene, CDR1 is MNHNS and CDR2 is SASEGT. The CDR3 reads CASSPLRGYGYTF. CDR3 DNA: TGTGCCAGCAGTCCTCTCAGGGGCTATGGCTACACCTTC.

This clonotype appeared many times. The chain combines TRBV15 with TRBJ2-2; no definite D call. The CDR3 loop spans 18 amino acids. The germline V gene encodes CDR1 LNHNV and CDR2 YYDKDF (reference sequence). V dropped 0 bases and J dropped 0 bases, with 14 bases sitting between them. The DNA of the CDR3 is TGTGCCACCAGCAGAGATCTTATGGGCAGCACGAACACCGGGGAGCTGTTTTTT. Its translation is CATSRDLMGSTNTGELFF.

The gene calls are TRBV6-5 and TRBJ1-5; no definite D call. V lost 2 bases to trimming and J lost 6 bases, with 8 bases between them. The CDR3 is made up of 13 amino acids. CDR1 and CDR2 from the germline V gene are MNHEY and SVGAGI. The CDR3 region has the DNA TGTGCCAGCAGTTACACTAGGGCTCAGCCCCAGCATTTT. This sequence encodes CASSYTRAQPQHF.

The chain links TRBV6-1 to TRBJ2-5; TRBD1 aligns across 10 bases. In germline, CDR1 is MNHNS, CDR2 SASEGT. The CDR3 contains 15 residues. V was clipped by 0 bases and J by 5 bases; unmatched bases: 3. The CDR3 nucleotides read TGTGCCAGCAGTGAAGCGACAGGGGGCGGCGAGACCCAGTACTTC. This codes for CASSEATGGGETQYF.

The chain employs TRBV19 and TRBJ2-5; no firm D call. The end of the DNA is better explained by TRBJ2-7, so the J call may be wrong. From germline, CDR1 is LNHDA and CDR2 SQIVND (reference sequence). The CDR3 sequence is 13 residues long. CDR3 in amino acids: CASSFQDGYEQYF. CDR3 nucleotide sequence: TGTGCCAGTAGTTTTCAGGACGGATACGAGCAGTACTTC.

This clonotype was detected ten times or more. The chain employs TRBV7-2 and TRBJ2-5; 7 positions match TRBD2. V dropped 4 bases and J dropped 3; count of bases not matched to a gene: 8. CDR1 and CDR2 (germline): SGHTA, FQGNSA. The CDR3 covers 15 residues. The CDR3 region is CASSSAGGSEETQYF. The CDR3 DNA reads as TGTGCCAGCAGCTCCGCCGGGGGGAGTGAAGAGACCCAGTACTTC.

This clonotype showed up many times. The genes are TRBV7-9 and TRBJ2-7; 9 bases line up with TRBD1. The junction had 5 bases not matched to a gene; V was cut back by 5 bases and J by 3 bases. This CDR3 is 14 amino acids long. Germline V gene lookup returns CDR1 SEHNR and CDR2 FQNEAQ (reference sequence). CDR3 coding DNA: TGTGCCAGCAGCCCGGGACAGGGAATCTACGAGCAGTACTTC. Translation gives CASSPGQGIYEQYF. Full variable domain (remainder filled in from reference TRBV7-9 and TRBJ2-7): DTGVSQNPRHKITKRGQNVTFRCDPISEHNRLYWYRQTLGQGPEFLTYFQNEAQLEKSRLLSDRFSAERPKGSFSTLEIQRTEQGDSAMYLCASSPGQGIYEQYFGPGTRLTVT.

This clonotype was seen more than once but under ten times. This chain uses TRBV7-6 with TRBJ1-2, with D uncertain. Looked up from germline, CDR1 is SGHVS and CDR2 is FNYEAQ. The CDR3 sequence is 17 residues long. V gave up 1 base and J gave up 1 base, with 16 bases separating them. The CDR3 region has the DNA TGTGCCAGCAGCTTAGGTAACGCCAGGCCTTTTAACTATGGCTACACCTTC. This codes for CASSLGNARPFNYGYTF.

This clonotype has at least ten counts. J is TRBJ1-2 and V is TRBV14; D perhaps matches TRBD1 (6 bases). Germline CDR1 and CDR2: SGHDN and FVKESK. Trimming took 3 bases from V and 7 from J, leaving 12 bases between them. The CDR3 loop spans 13 amino acids. For the CDR3, the DNA is TGTGCCAGCAGCCACGGGGGCGTCTTTGGCTACACCTTC. Translated, it gives CASSHGGVFGYTF.

The genes are TRBV12-3 or TRBV12-4 and TRBJ1-6; 7 bases align to TRBD1. Trimming removed 6 bases from V and 6 bases from J; junction bases left unmatched: 8. This CDR3 is 15 amino acids long. The CDR3 coding sequence is TGTGCCAGCAGAACTAGGACAGGACCTAATTCACCCCTCCACTTT. This translates into CASRTRTGPNSPLHF.

This clonotype was observed at least ten times. This rearrangement joins TRBV11-2 to TRBJ2-4; the D gene is possibly TRBD2 (7 bases). From germline, CDR1 is SGHAT and CDR2 FQNNGV. Trimming removed 6 bases from V and 11 bases from J, with 17 bases in between. This CDR3 has 13 amino acids. The CDR3 DNA follows: TGTGCCAGCAGAGGGGGAGGGGATATTGTTCAGTACTTC. This encodes CASRGGGDIVQYF.

Ten or more counts support this clonotype. The chain uses TRBV18 and TRBJ2-5; D is unclear. CDR1 and CDR2 (germline): KGHSH, LQKENI. The CDR3 is 14 residues long. V lost 6 bases and J 0 bases, leaving 11 bases between the germline ends. The CDR3 spells CASSSLPYQETQYF. The CDR3 nucleotides read TGTGCCAGCTCCAGCTTGCCGTACCAAGAGACCCAGTACTTC.

This clonotype was detected many times. This rearrangement joins TRBV28 to TRBJ1-6; D perhaps matches TRBD1 (5 bases). The germline V and J ends were trimmed by 6 bases and 0 bases, with 12 bases remaining between them. Germline lookup yields CDR1 MDHEN and CDR2 SYDVKM. This CDR3 region has 16 residues. The CDR3 DNA reads as TGTGCCAGCAGCTCACGGGGGAGCTCCTATAATTCACCCCTCCACTTT. Translated, it gives CASSSRGSSYNSPLHF.

This clonotype was observed a few times. The rearrangement uses TRBV27 and TRBJ2-7; tentative D call: TRBD2 (6 bases). Germline V gene sequence: CDR1 MNHEY, CDR2 SMNVEV (reference sequence). CDR3 length equals 14 residues. The V and J ends lost 5 bases and 2 bases respectively, with 13 bases between them. The CDR3 nucleotides read TGTGCCAGCAGTCCGGGGGACGGCGCCTACGAGCAGTACTTC. It is translated as CASSPGDGAYEQYF.

The chain joins TRBV12-3 or TRBV12-4 to TRBJ1-1; D is unclear. The CDR3 extends over 13 amino acids. The V end was cut by 2 bases, the J end by 6 bases, with 10 bases between. The CDR3 loop reads CASSLRVDAEAFF. The CDR3 region has the DNA TGTGCCAGCAGTTTACGTGTTGACGCTGAAGCTTTCTTT.

This clonotype was recorded many times. The chain is built from TRBV6-1 and TRBJ2-7; 10 bases are shared with TRBD1. The V gene's germline CDR1 is MNHNS and CDR2 SASEGT. V gave up 3 bases and J gave up 2 bases; unmatched junction bases: 4. CDR3 length: 15 amino acids. CDR3 nucleotide sequence: TGTGCCAGCAGTGACCCCGGGACAGGGGCCTACGAGCAGTACTTC. As protein: CASSDPGTGAYEQYF.

This clonotype was detected ten times or more. The rearrangement links TRBV28 to TRBJ2-7; TRBD1 agrees at 12 bases. J lost 7 bases, V lost 6 bases, and 10 bases had no gene match. The CDR3 has 15 residues. CDR1 and CDR2 (germline): MDHEN, SYDVKM. The CDR3 sequence is CASRTPGQGAGEQYF. The CDR3 region has the DNA TGTGCCAGCAGGACACCGGGACAGGGGGCGGGAGAGCAGTACTTC.

The chain carries TRBV6-9 and TRBJ2-7, with 7 bases identical to TRBD1. The V and J ends lost 5 bases and 4 bases, in that order; junction bases with no gene match: 8. Germline loops: CDR1 MNHGY, CDR2 SVAAGI. The CDR3 has 14 amino acids. As DNA, the CDR3 is TGTGCCAGCAGTCGTGACAGGGCTCCGTACGAGCAGTACTTC. Protein product: CASSRDRAPYEQYF.

CDR3 sequence (DNA): TGTGCCAGCAGACCCACACAGGGGGCAAATTCACCCCTCCACTTT. Its translation: CASRPTQGANSPLHF. The rearrangement uses TRBV12-3 or TRBV12-4 and TRBJ1-6, with 9 bases that match TRBD1. The CDR3 spans 15 residues. V was pared by 6 bases and J by 7 bases, with 7 bases of the junction left unmatched.

In its sample, this clonotype was seen many times. J is TRBJ2-1 and V is TRBV28, with 13 bases fitting TRBD2. V was clipped by 2 bases and J by 7 bases; unmatched bases: 11. The CDR3 is 18 residues long. Germline loops: CDR1 MDHEN, CDR2 SYDVKM. The CDR3 bases are TGTGCCAGCAGTTTAGGGGGCTGGGGACTAGCGGGGAAAAATGAGCAGTTCTTC. It codes for CASSLGGWGLAGKNEQFF.